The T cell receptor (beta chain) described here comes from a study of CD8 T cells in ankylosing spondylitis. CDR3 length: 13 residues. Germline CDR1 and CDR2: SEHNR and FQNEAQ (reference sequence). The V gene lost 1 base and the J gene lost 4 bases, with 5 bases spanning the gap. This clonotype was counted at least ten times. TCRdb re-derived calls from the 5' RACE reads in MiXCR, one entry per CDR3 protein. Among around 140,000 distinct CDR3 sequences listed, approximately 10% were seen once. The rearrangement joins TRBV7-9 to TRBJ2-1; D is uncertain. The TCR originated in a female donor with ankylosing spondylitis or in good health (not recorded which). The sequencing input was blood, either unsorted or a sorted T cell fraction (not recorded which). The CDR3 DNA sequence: TGTGCCAGCAGCTTAGACAGTTACAATGAGCAGTTCTTC. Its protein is CASSLDSYNEQFF.